Listed here are 21 T cell receptor beta chains from one sample, sequenced in a study of blood T cell repertoires in COVID-19. Generated by immunoSEQ multiplex PCR, the TCRdb table keeps only in-frame clones and is missing some. The sample contains 200,000 to 250,000 clones, about four fifths of which appear only once. The sequencing input was peripheral blood. Every receptor here comes from a man aged 30-40 years who had recovered from COVID-19.

The chain joins TRBV5-1 to TRBJ2-1, with TRBD1 identical over 9 bases. The J segment lost 5 bases and the V segment lost 4 bases, leaving 7 bases of the junction unmatched. The CDR3 has 15 residues. Germline V gene lookup returns CDR1 SGHRS and CDR2 YFSETQ. The CDR3 DNA is TGCGCCAGCAGCATCTACAGGGGGCTCAACAATGAGCAGTTCTTC. Protein: CASSIYRGLNNEQFF.

The chain carries TRBV2 and TRBJ1-1; 7 bases are a match to TRBD1. The CDR3 covers 12 residues. V was clipped by 10 bases and J by 3 bases; unmatched bases: 5. Looked up from germline, CDR1 is SNHLY and CDR2 is FYNNEI. In DNA form, the CDR3 reads TGTGCCAACCGGGACAGAGACACTGAAGCTTTCTTT. Its translation is CANRDRDTEAFF. Filled out from reference TRBV2 and TRBJ1-1, the complete variable domain reads EPEVTQTPSHQVTQMGQEVILRCVPISNHLYFYWYRQILGQKVEFLVSFYNNEISEKSEIFDDQFSVERPDGSNFTLKIRSTKLEDSAMYFCANRDRDTEAFFGQGTRLTVV.

This rearrangement joins TRBV6-1 to TRBJ1-5; D not resolved. CDR1 and CDR2 from the germline V gene are MNHNS and SASEGT. This CDR3 spans 16 amino acids. Trimming left V 0 bases short and J 7 bases short, with 16 bases between. The CDR3 region has the DNA TGTGCCAGCAGTGAAGCTGTGGCATCTTGGCTGCAGCCCCAGCATTTT. Protein: CASSEAVASWLQPQHF.

The chain uses TRBV12-3 or TRBV12-4 and TRBJ2-7; TRBD2 is a possible D gene (5 bases). Trimming removed 4 bases at V and 6 bases at J, with 13 bases between. The CDR3 has 13 amino acids. CDR3 protein: CASSSGNLGEQYV. CDR3 bases: TGTGCCAGCAGTTCCGGGAACTTGGGCGAGCAGTACGTC.

The chain combines TRBV5-1 with TRBJ2-3; 13 positions agree with TRBD2. Germline CDR1 reads SGHRS; CDR2 reads YFSETQ. The CDR3 covers 19 residues. Trimming took 1 base from V and 4 from J; bases not matched to a gene: 12. CDR3 in amino acids: CASSLREAGGTSGADTQYF. The CDR3 bases are TGCGCCAGCAGCTTGAGGGAGGCAGGCGGGACTAGCGGGGCAGATACGCAGTATTTT.

This rearrangement joins TRBV2 to TRBJ2-2; 7 bases fit TRBD1. Germline V gives CDR1 SNHLY, CDR2 FYNNEI. Trimming cost V 6 bases and J 4 bases; bases outside gene matches: 5. The CDR3 is 14 amino acids. CDR3 sequence: CASRWTGVTGELFF. CDR3 coding DNA: TGTGCCAGCAGATGGACAGGCGTCACCGGGGAGCTGTTTTTT.

The chain couples TRBV5-1 to TRBJ1-5, with D possibly matching TRBD1 (5 bases). CDR1 SGHRS and CDR2 YFSETQ come from the germline V gene. This CDR3 region has 14 residues. The germline V and J ends were trimmed by 4 bases and 6 bases, with 14 bases remaining between them. Written as DNA, the CDR3 is TGCGCCAGCAGCCTGACGGGGGGGAGTCAGCCCCAGCATTTT. Translating it yields CASSLTGGSQPQHF.

This rearrangement joins TRBV19 to TRBJ1-1; D unresolved. Germline-derived CDR1 and CDR2 are LNHDA and SQIVND (reference sequence). V lost 7 bases and J lost 1, with 13 bases in between. The CDR3 runs to 14 residues. The DNA for the CDR3 is TGTGCCAGTATTCCGGGTATAAGGAACACTGAAGCTTTCTTT. As protein: CASIPGIRNTEAFF.

This clone was observed a few times. The V call is TRBV27, the J call TRBJ2-2; 16 bases are shared with TRBD2. CDR1 is MNHEY and CDR2 is SMNVEV in the germline V gene (reference sequence). The CDR3 runs 18 residues. V dropped 6 bases and J dropped 2; count of bases not matched to a gene: 6. The CDR3 nucleotides read TGTGCCAGCAGGTCCGGGACTAGCGGGGGGGTAAACACCGGGGAGCTGTTTTTT. This gives the protein CASRSGTSGGVNTGELFF.

The chain combines TRBV11-2 with TRBJ2-2; 11 bases map to TRBD1. CDR1 and CDR2 (germline): SGHAT, FQNNGV. CDR3 size: 16 residues. The J segment lost 4 bases and the V segment lost 6 bases, leaving 7 bases of the junction unmatched. CDR3 amino acids: CASSTPGQGVTGELFF. The CDR3 coding sequence is TGTGCCAGCAGTACGCCGGGACAGGGGGTCACCGGGGAGCTGTTTTTT.

This clone was found once. The V and J genes are TRBV6-6 and TRBJ1-2, with D maybe TRBD1 (5 bases). V lost 5 bases to trimming and J lost 5 bases, with 12 bases between them. The CDR3 is 13 residues long. Germline loops: CDR1 MNHNY, CDR2 SVGAGI (reference sequence). CDR3 amino acids: CASSDRDSYGYTF. CDR3 in DNA: TGTGCCAGCAGTGACAGAGACAGTTATGGCTACACCTTC.

The chain couples TRBV5-1 to TRBJ2-5; D is possibly TRBD2 (6 bases). The CDR3 spans 14 residues. The V end lost 4 bases, the J end lost 0 bases, and 10 bases lay between the germline ends. Per the germline V gene, CDR1 is SGHRS and CDR2 is YFSETQ. CDR3 DNA sequence: TGCGCCAGCAGCGGGGGGACGTACCAAGAGACCCAGTACTTC. It is translated as CASSGGTYQETQYF.

The V gene is TRBV18, the J gene TRBJ1-5, with 9 bases lining up with TRBD1. The V segment lost 3 bases and the J segment 3 bases; nucleotides outside the gene matches: 3. From germline, CDR1 is KGHSH and CDR2 LQKENI. The CDR3 is 15 amino acids. CDR3 nucleotides: TGTGCCAGCTCACCGACAGGGGGGACCAATCAGCCCCAGCATTTT. It specifies CASSPTGGTNQPQHF.

The V and J genes are TRBV13 and TRBJ2-7, with a tentative D call TRBD2 (6 bases). Germline assignment: CDR1 PRHDT and CDR2 FYEKMQ (reference sequence). CDR3 length equals 13 residues. The CDR3 nucleotides read TGTGCCAGCAGCTTAGTAGGAGGGCGTAATCTGGTGGTC. This sequence encodes CASSLVGGRNLVV.

V is TRBV11-3 and J is TRBJ2-1; the match to TRBD2 covers 12 bases. The junction had 17 bases not matched to a gene; V was cut back by 5 bases and J by 6 bases. Germline loops: CDR1 SGHNT, CDR2 YENEEA. The CDR3 runs 19 residues. CDR3 residues: CASSLSPPRTSGEGNEQFF. The CDR3 DNA sequence: TGTGCCAGCAGCCTCTCCCCTCCCCGGACTAGCGGGGAGGGCAATGAGCAGTTCTTC.

The chain uses TRBV29-1 and TRBJ1-1; D call uncertain. The ends were cut back, 4 bases at V and 1 base at J, with 7 bases in the middle. Germline CDR1 SQVTM, CDR2 ANQGSEA. The CDR3 is 12 residues long. This CDR3 reads CSVAVSNTEAFF. CDR3 nucleotide sequence: TGCAGCGTTGCGGTCTCGAACACTGAAGCTTTCTTT.

V gene TRBV6-5 combines with J gene TRBJ1-2; 9 nucleotides line up with TRBD1. V trimming: 9 bases; J trimming: 2 bases; junction bases outside the gene matches: 10. The CDR3 length is 15 residues. Germline loops: CDR1 MNHEY, CDR2 SVGAGI. The DNA for the CDR3 is TGTGCCAGTCTACAGGGGGCCGCCTGGAACTATGGCTACACCTTC. This codes for CASLQGAAWNYGYTF.

The rearrangement joins TRBV19 to TRBJ2-3; TRBD2 might be the D (5 bases). The CDR3 consists of 16 residues. Between the trimmed V and J ends, which lost 3 bases and 1 base, there was a span of 14 bases. Germline lookup yields CDR1 LNHDA and CDR2 SQIVND (reference sequence). CDR3 in amino acids: CASSITSPAGTDTQYF. CDR3 in DNA: TGTGCCAGTAGTATTACTAGTCCGGCGGGCACAGATACGCAGTATTTT.

The chain employs TRBV7-8 and TRBJ2-1; 10 bases line up with TRBD2. Germline V CDR1 and CDR2: SGHVS, FQNEAQ. The CDR3 consists of 18 residues. Germline trimming cut 1 base from V and 6 bases from J; bases unmatched to any gene: 12. CDR3 bases: TGTGCCAGCAGCTTAGGCTCGAGCGGGGGGGCGATTACCAATGAGCAGTTCTTC. Translated: CASSLGSSGGAITNEQFF.

The chain employs TRBV3-1 (or the pseudogene TRBV3-2) and TRBJ2-7, with 8 bases fitting TRBD1. Per germline, CDR1 LGHDT and CDR2 YNNKEL (reference sequence). The V and J ends lost 0 bases and 3 bases, in that order; junction bases with no gene match: 7. The CDR3 length is 16 residues. This CDR3 reads CASSQERQGPRYEQYF. DNA of the CDR3: TGTGCCAGCAGCCAAGAAAGACAGGGGCCCCGCTACGAGCAGTACTTC.

The chain recombines TRBV27 with TRBJ1-1; D is unclear. With 1 base removed from V and 3 bases from J, the gap between germline ends came to 9 bases. Germline values: CDR1 MNHEY, CDR2 SMNVEV (reference sequence). There are 14 residues in the CDR3. DNA for the CDR3: TGTGCCAGCAGTTTATTACCGGGGTACACTGAAGCTTTCTTT. This codes for CASSLLPGYTEAFF.